This TCR beta chain was recovered during a study of CD8 T cells in ankylosing spondylitis. Study-wide results and limits: The clones that were linked to disease were reported to be significantly enriched in matched synovial fluid samples from ankylosing spondylitis patients. Seemingly characteristic of ankylosing spondylitis blood was a TCR beta motif consisting of fewer than 10 highly homologous variants. A subset of motif variants has previously been described in the synovial fluid and blood of reactive arthritis.

This clonotype was found many times. The antigen is not known. Quantitative 5'-RACE with molecular barcodes generated TCR beta libraries. TCRdb itself ran the 5' RACE reads through MiXCR, one entry per CDR3 protein. Of 200,000 to 300,000 distinct CDR3 sequences in the sample, less than 9.5% are singletons; the top ten hold about 5%. The specimen was blood, either unsorted or a sorted T cell fraction (not recorded which). The clonotype originates from a female donor with ankylosing spondylitis or in good health (not recorded which).

The CDR3 DNA follows: TGTGCCAGCAGCGGCTTCCCCGGGGGGAGGTACTTC. Translation gives CASSGFPGGRYF. This chain joins TRBV9 and TRBJ2-5; TRBD2 matches 7 bases. CDR3 length equals 12 residues. Trimming cost V 3 bases and J 13 bases; bases outside gene matches: 9. CDR1 SGDLS and CDR2 YYNGEE come from the germline V gene.